This entry lists 22 T cell receptor beta chains sequenced from one sample in a study of beta chain features in type 1 diabetes. The sequenced template was cDNA made from the entire isolated RNA. TCRdb's table, derived via immunoSEQ multiplex PCR, lists solely in-frame clones and lacks some. This table has roughly 400,000 clones, around 13% appearing once. Sequencing used naive CD4+ T cells from blood. These receptors all come from a man aged 25-45 years in good health.

This clone was counted only a few times. This chain connects TRBV2 to TRBJ1-5; D is uncertain. There are 13 residues in the CDR3. The germline V gene encodes CDR1 SNHLY and CDR2 FYNNEI. V lost 3 bases, J lost 6 bases, and 9 bases lay in between. Here the CDR3 reads CASSDRESQPQHF. CDR3 bases: TGTGCCAGCAGTGATCGGGAAAGTCAGCCCCAGCATTTT.

This clone came up a few times. The chain combines TRBV30 with TRBJ1-4; no definite D call. V was clipped by 5 bases and J by 3 bases, with 13 bases between them. CDR1 and CDR2 from the germline V gene are GTSNPN and SVGIG (reference sequence). The length of the CDR3 is 14 residues. The CDR3 bases are TGTGCCTGGGGCGCGGGAGTTCCTAATGAAAAACTGTTTTTT. This sequence encodes CAWGAGVPNEKLFF.

The chain uses TRBV27 and TRBJ2-1; 12 bases map to TRBD2. The ends lost 7 bases at V and 2 bases at J; junction bases unmatched: 6. This CDR3 has 16 residues. Per the germline V gene, CDR1 is MNHEY and CDR2 is SMNVEV (reference sequence). The CDR3 DNA reads as TGTGCCAGCAAACTAGCGGGAGGTATTCCCTACAATGAGCAGTTCTTC. Its protein is CASKLAGGIPYNEQFF.

This clone turned up a few times. This chain links TRBV5-4 with TRBJ1-4; TRBD1 is a possible D gene (5 bases). CDR1 is SGHNT and CDR2 is YYREEE in the germline V gene (reference sequence). The V gene lost 6 bases and the J gene lost 8 bases, with 11 bases spanning the gap. The CDR3 length is 12 residues. The DNA for the CDR3 is TGTGCCAGCAAGGGGTCAGGCGAAAAACTGTTTTTT. Protein product: CASKGSGEKLFF.

This clone was counted only a few times. The chain combines TRBV19 with TRBJ2-3; TRBD1 is a possible D gene (6 bases). V was trimmed by 4 bases and J by 2 bases, leaving 10 bases between them. The CDR3 has 14 amino acids. From germline, CDR1 is LNHDA and CDR2 SQIVND (reference sequence). This chain's CDR3 is CASSRTATTDTQYF. CDR3 in DNA: TGTGCCAGTAGTAGGACAGCAACCACAGATACGCAGTATTTT.

The chain uses TRBV9 and TRBJ2-5; a possible D gene is TRBD2 (5 bases). The germline CDR1 and CDR2 sequences are SGDLS and YYNGEE. The CDR3 covers 14 residues. V lost 0 bases and J 5 bases, leaving 11 bases between the germline ends. CDR3 DNA sequence: TGTGCCAGCAGCGTAGACCCAGGAGGCGAGACCCAGTACTTC. This gives the protein CASSVDPGGETQYF. The variable domain in full, completed from reference TRBV9 and TRBJ2-5, reads DSGVTQTPKHLITATGQRVTLRCSPRSGDLSVYWYQQSLDQGLQFLIQYYNGEERAKGNILERFSAQQFPDLHSELNLSSLELGDSALYFCASSVDPGGETQYFGPGTRLLVL.

This clone turned up a few times. The chain links TRBV7-9 to TRBJ2-3; D tentatively fits TRBD1 or TRBD2 (5 bases each). V lost 1 base, J lost 6 bases, and 11 bases lay in between. The CDR3 spans 14 residues. CDR1 is SEHNR and CDR2 is FQNEAQ in the germline V gene (reference sequence). Here the CDR3 reads CASSLGRGADTQYF. CDR3 nucleotide sequence: TGTGCCAGCAGCTTAGGTCGGGGCGCCGATACGCAGTATTTT.

This clone occurred a few times. The CDR3 nucleotides are TGTGCCAGCAGCCAGGGACGGCTCAATCAGCCCCAGCATTTT. It is translated as CASSQGRLNQPQHF. This chain links TRBV5-6 with TRBJ1-5, with D possibly matching TRBD1 (5 bases). The V end lost 4 bases, the J end lost 3 bases, and 11 bases lay between the germline ends. Looked up from germline, CDR1 is SGHDT and CDR2 is YYEEEE. The CDR3 extends over 14 amino acids. The full variable domain, in which reference TRBV5-6 and TRBJ1-5 provide the parts outside the CDR3, is DAGVTQSPTHLIKTRGQQVTLRCSPKSGHDTVSWYQQALGQGPQFIFQYYEEEERQRGNFPDRFSGHQFPNYSSELNVNALLLGDSALYLCASSQGRLNQPQHFGDGTRLSIL.

The rearrangement links TRBV29-1 to TRBJ2-7, with D perhaps matching TRBD2 (6 bases). Trimming cost V 1 base and J 6 bases, with 25 bases left between them. The CDR3 runs to 17 residues. Germline loops: CDR1 SQVTM, CDR2 ANQGSEA. The CDR3 reads CSVEVTTGSGGDGEQYF. CDR3 bases: TGCAGCGTTGAAGTTACCACCGGGAGCGGAGGTGACGGCGAGCAGTACTTC.

This clone was seen only a few times. The DNA for the CDR3 is TGTGCCAGCTGGGGCAAGTATGGCTACACCTTC. The encoded protein is CASWGKYGYTF. V is TRBV7-2 and J is TRBJ1-2; a weak D match, TRBD1 (5 bases). Germline assignment: CDR1 SGHTA and CDR2 FQGNSA. V shed 8 bases and J shed 5 bases, with 9 bases lying between them. The CDR3 is 11 amino acids.

This clone was seen only a few times. The CDR3 sequence is CSVVGAGDTEAFF. The CDR3 nucleotides read TGCAGCGTTGTTGGGGCAGGGGACACTGAAGCTTTCTTT. This rearrangement joins TRBV29-1 to TRBJ1-1, with D perhaps TRBD1 (6 bases). The CDR3 runs to 13 residues. Trimming stripped 4 bases from V and 3 bases from J, with 12 bases between. The V gene's germline CDR1 is SQVTM and CDR2 ANQGSEA.

This clone showed up just a few times. The chain couples TRBV14 to TRBJ2-7; possibly TRBD1 or TRBD2 for D (5 bases each). With 4 bases removed from V and 6 bases from J, the gap between germline ends came to 13 bases. The germline V gene encodes CDR1 SGHDN and CDR2 FVKESK. The CDR3 has 13 amino acids. The CDR3 DNA reads as TGTGCCAGCAGCCGAGTCCGGGGCGGCGAGCAGTACGTC. Translating gives CASSRVRGGEQYV.

This clone was seen a few times. The chain uses TRBV6-5 and TRBJ1-5; D unresolved. The V and J ends lost 0 bases and 5 bases respectively, with 5 bases between them. The CDR3 runs to 13 residues. Germline loops: CDR1 MNHEY, CDR2 SVGAGI. CDR3 sequence (DNA): TGTGCCAGCAGTTACTCGGGAGATCAGCCCCAGCATTTT. Translation gives CASSYSGDQPQHF.

This clone was seen only once. The gene calls are TRBV7-9 and TRBJ2-3, with D uncertain. V lost 3 bases to trimming and J lost 1 base, with 14 bases between them. CDR1 SEHNR and CDR2 FQNEAQ come from the germline V gene (reference sequence). This CDR3 has 16 residues. CDR3 region: CASSFRKERGTDTQYF. The CDR3, as DNA: TGTGCCAGCAGCTTCAGAAAAGAAAGGGGCACAGATACGCAGTATTTT.

V usage is TRBV9 and J usage is TRBJ1-5, with D perhaps matching TRBD1 (6 bases). Germline loops: CDR1 SGDLS, CDR2 YYNGEE. This CDR3 comprises 15 residues. V lost 4 bases to trimming and J lost 1 base, with 12 bases between them. The CDR3 DNA reads TGTGCCAGCAGCCCCGTGGGGGCAAGCAATCAGCCCCAGCATTTT. It yields the protein CASSPVGASNQPQHF.

A few counts support this clone. The V call is TRBV7-9, the J call TRBJ2-7, with D possibly being TRBD1 or TRBD2 (5 bases each). The CDR3 is 14 amino acids. In germline, CDR1 is SEHNR, CDR2 FQNEAQ (reference sequence). Trimming left V 5 bases short and J 3 bases short, with 14 bases between. Written as DNA, the CDR3 is TGTGCCAGCAGCGCCTCCGGGGCCAACTACGAGCAGTACGTC. It is translated as CASSASGANYEQYV.

CDR3 region: CSAILADEQFF. DNA for the CDR3: TGCAGTGCCATACTAGCCGATGAGCAGTTCTTC. The chain recombines TRBV20-1 with TRBJ2-1; weak D call: TRBD2 (6 bases). V lost 6 bases and J 8 bases, leaving 11 bases between the germline ends. Germline CDR1 is DFQATT and CDR2 is SNEGSKA (reference sequence). The length of the CDR3 is 11 residues.

The table lists this clone with a few counts. This rearrangement joins TRBV7-9 to TRBJ2-5; no firm D call. This CDR3 comprises 12 residues. The germline V gene encodes CDR1 SEHNR and CDR2 FQNEAQ (reference sequence). Trimming removed 5 bases from V and 7 bases from J, with 11 bases in between. The CDR3 loop is CASSRKDGTQYF. CDR3 in DNA: TGTGCCAGCAGCCGGAAAGACGGGACCCAGTACTTC.

The genes are TRBV29-1 and TRBJ1-1, with D uncertain. V lost 3 bases, J lost 4 bases, and 9 bases lay in between. The CDR3 extends over 12 amino acids. Germline V lookup: CDR1 SQVTM, CDR2 ANQGSEA. CDR3 region: CSVEGLGTEAFF. The CDR3 coding sequence is TGCAGCGTTGAGGGCCTGGGCACTGAAGCTTTCTTT.

The chain joins TRBV12-2 to TRBJ1-1. TRBV12-2 is tagged as a pseudogene. This CDR3 has 17 amino acids. The CDR3 DNA sequence: TGTGCAAGTCGCTTTGATACGACAGGAGGGGTGAACACTGAAGCTTTCTTT. Protein product: CASRFDTTGGVNTEAFF.

This chain uses TRBV6-5 with TRBJ2-7; D might be TRBD1 (6 bases). Per germline, CDR1 MNHEY and CDR2 SVGAGI. The CDR3 length is 14 residues. Deletions cut 5 bases from V and 3 bases from J, with 14 bases between. DNA of the CDR3: TGTGCCAGCAGTCCCGTGGACAGTTTCTACGAGCAGTACTTC. Translating gives CASSPVDSFYEQYF.

The table lists this clone with a few counts. J is TRBJ2-1 and V is TRBV5-1; D is ambiguous. Trimming pared 0 bases from V and 7 bases from J, leaving 5 bases between. Germline V gene data show CDR1 as SGHRS and CDR2 as YFSETQ. The CDR3 totals 12 residues. CDR3 coding DNA: TGCGCCAGCAGCTTGGTCGTAAATGAGCAGTTCTTC. Its translation is CASSLVVNEQFF.